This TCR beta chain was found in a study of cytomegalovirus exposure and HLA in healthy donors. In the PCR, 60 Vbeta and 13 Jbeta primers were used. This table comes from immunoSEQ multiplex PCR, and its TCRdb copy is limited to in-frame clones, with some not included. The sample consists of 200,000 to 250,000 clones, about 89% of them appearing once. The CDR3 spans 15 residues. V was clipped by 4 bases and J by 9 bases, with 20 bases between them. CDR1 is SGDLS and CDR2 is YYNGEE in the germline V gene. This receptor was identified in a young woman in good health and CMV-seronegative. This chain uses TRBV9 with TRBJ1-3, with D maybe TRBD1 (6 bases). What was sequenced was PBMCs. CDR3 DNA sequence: TGTGCCAGCAGCCTCGGGGGGGGCAGGGACGGCACCATATATTTT. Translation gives CASSLGGGRDGTIYF.